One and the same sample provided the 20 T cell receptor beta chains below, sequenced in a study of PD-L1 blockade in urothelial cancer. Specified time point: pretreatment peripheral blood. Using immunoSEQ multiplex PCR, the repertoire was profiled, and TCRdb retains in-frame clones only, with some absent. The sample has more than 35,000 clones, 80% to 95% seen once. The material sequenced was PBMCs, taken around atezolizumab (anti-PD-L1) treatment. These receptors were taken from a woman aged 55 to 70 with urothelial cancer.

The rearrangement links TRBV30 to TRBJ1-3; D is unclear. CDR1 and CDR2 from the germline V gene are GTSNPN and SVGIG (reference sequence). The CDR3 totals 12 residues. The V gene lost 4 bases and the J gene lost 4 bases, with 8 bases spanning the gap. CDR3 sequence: CAWTSGGNTIYF. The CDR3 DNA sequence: TGTGCCTGGACTTCGGGGGGAAACACCATATATTTT.

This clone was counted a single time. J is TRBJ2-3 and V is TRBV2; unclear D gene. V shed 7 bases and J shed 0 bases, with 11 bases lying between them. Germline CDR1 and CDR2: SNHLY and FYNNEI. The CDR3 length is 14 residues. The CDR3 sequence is CASMGQDSTDTQYF. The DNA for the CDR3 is TGTGCCAGCATGGGCCAGGATAGCACAGATACGCAGTATTTT.

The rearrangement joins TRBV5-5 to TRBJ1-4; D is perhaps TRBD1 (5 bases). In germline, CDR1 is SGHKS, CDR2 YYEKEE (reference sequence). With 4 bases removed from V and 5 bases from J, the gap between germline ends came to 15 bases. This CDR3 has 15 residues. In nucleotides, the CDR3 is TGTGCCAGCAGCCCCGACCCGGGACTCAATGAAAAACTGTTTTTT. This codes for CASSPDPGLNEKLFF.

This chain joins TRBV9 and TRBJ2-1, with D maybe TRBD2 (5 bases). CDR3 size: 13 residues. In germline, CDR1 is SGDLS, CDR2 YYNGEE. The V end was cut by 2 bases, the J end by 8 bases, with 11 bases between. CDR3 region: CASSVQTGDEQFF. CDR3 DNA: TGTGCCAGCAGCGTCCAGACCGGGGATGAGCAGTTCTTC.

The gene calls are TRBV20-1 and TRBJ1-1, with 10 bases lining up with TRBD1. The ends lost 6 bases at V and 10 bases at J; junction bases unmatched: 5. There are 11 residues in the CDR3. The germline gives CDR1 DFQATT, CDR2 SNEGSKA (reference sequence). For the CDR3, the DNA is TGCAGTGCACCGGACAGGGGGACAGCTTTCTTT. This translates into CSAPDRGTAFF.

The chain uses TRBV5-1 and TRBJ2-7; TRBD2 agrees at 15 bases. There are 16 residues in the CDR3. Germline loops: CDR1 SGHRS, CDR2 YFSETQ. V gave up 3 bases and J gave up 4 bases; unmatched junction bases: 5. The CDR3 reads CASSSGLAGGPYEQYF. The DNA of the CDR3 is TGCGCCAGCAGCTCCGGACTAGCGGGAGGGCCTTACGAGCAGTACTTC.

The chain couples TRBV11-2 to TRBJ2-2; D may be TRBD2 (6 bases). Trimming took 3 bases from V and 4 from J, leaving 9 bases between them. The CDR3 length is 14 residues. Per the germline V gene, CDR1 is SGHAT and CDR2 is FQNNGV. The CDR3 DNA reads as TGTGCCAGCAGCTTGGGACTGGCCACCGGGGAGCTGTTTTTT. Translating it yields CASSLGLATGELFF.

CDR3 in DNA: TGTGCCAGCAGCTTGGGACAGGGAATCAATTCACCCCTCCACTTT. This encodes CASSLGQGINSPLHF. This chain connects TRBV5-6 to TRBJ1-6; TRBD1 aligns across 7 bases. From germline, CDR1 is SGHDT and CDR2 YYEEEE. The CDR3 has 15 residues. V dropped 0 bases and J dropped 7; count of bases not matched to a gene: 4.

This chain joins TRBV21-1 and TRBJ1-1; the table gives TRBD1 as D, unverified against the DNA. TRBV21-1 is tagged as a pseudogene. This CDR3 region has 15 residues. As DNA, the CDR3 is TGTGCCAGCAGCAAATGGGTAGGACACAACACTGAAGCTTTCTTT. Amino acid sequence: CASSKWVGHNTEAFF.

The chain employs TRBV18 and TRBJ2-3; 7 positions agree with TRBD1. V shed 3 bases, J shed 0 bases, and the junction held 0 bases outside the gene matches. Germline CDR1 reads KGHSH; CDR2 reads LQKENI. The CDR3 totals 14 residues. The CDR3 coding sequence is TGTGCCAGCTCACCGGGACAGAGCACAGATACGCAGTATTTT. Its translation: CASSPGQSTDTQYF. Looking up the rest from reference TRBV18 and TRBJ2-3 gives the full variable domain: NAGVMQNPRHLVRRRGQEARLRCSPMKGHSHVYWYRQLPEEGLKFMVYLQKENIIDESGMPKERFSAEFPKEGPSILRIQQVVRGDSAAYFCASSPGQSTDTQYFGPGTRLTVL.

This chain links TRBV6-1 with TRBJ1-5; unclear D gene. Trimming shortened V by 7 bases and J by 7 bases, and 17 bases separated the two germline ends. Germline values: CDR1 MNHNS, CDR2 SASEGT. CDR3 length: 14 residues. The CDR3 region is CASMWRRSGQPQHF. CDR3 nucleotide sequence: TGTGCCAGCATGTGGAGGAGGTCCGGACAGCCCCAGCATTTT.

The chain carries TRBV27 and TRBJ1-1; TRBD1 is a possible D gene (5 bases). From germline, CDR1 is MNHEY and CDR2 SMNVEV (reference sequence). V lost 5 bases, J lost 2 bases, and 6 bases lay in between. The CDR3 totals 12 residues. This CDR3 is CASSQGNTEAFF. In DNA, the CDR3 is TGTGCCAGCAGTCAGGGAAACACTGAAGCTTTCTTT.

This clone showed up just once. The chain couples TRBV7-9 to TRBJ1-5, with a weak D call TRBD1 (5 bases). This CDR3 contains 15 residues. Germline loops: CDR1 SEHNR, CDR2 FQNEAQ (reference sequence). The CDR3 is CALGEGSNSNQPQHF. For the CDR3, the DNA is TGTGCTTTGGGGGAGGGGTCTAATAGCAATCAGCCCCAGCATTTT.

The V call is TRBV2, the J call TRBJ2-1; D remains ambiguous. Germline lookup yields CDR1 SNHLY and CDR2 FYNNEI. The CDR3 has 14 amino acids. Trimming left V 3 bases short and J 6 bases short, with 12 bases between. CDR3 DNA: TGTGCCAGCAGTGATCGGGTGTCTGCCAATGAGCAGTTCTTC. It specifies CASSDRVSANEQFF.

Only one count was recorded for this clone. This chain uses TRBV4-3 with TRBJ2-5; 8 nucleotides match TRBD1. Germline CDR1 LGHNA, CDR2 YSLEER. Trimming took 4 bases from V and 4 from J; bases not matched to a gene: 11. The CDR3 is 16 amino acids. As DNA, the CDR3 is TGCGCCAGCAGCCCAGGGGGCAGGGGGCGTGGAGAGACCCAGTACTTC. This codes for CASSPGGRGRGETQYF.

The CDR3 sequence is CASNPTGGLSGANVLTF. DNA of the CDR3: TGTGCCAGCAACCCGACAGGGGGACTCTCTGGGGCCAACGTCCTGACTTTC. The chain carries TRBV28 and TRBJ2-6; 9 positions agree with TRBD1. CDR1 is MDHEN and CDR2 is SYDVKM in the germline V gene. Trimming took 7 bases from V and 0 from J; bases not matched to a gene: 7. CDR3 size: 17 residues.

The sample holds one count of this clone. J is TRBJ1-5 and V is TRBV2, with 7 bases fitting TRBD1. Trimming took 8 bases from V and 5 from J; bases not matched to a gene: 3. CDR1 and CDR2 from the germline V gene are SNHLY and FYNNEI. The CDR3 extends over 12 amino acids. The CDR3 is CASARGDQPQHF. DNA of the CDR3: TGTGCCAGCGCCAGGGGGGATCAGCCCCAGCATTTT.

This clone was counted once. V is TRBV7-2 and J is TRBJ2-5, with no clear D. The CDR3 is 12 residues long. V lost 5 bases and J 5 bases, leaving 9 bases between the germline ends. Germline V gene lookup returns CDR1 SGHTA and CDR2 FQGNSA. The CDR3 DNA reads TGTGCCAGCAGCCCCAGTCTTGAGACCCAGTACTTC. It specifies CASSPSLETQYF.

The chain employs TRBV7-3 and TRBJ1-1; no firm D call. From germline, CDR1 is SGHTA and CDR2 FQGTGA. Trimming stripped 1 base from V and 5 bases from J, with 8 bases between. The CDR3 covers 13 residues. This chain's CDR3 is CASSLSAGTEAFF. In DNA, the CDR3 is TGTGCCAGCAGCTTAAGTGCCGGTACTGAAGCTTTCTTT. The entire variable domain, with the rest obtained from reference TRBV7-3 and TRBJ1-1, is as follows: GAGVSQTPSNKVTEKGKYVELRCDPISGHTALYWYRQSLGQGPEFLIYFQGTGAADDSGLPNDRFFAVRPEGSVSTLKIQRTERGDSAVYLCASSLSAGTEAFFGQGTRLTVV.

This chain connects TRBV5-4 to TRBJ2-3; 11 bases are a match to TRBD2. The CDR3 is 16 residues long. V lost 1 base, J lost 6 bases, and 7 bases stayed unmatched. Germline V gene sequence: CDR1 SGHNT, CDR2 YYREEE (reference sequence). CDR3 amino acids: CASSLRIAGGPDTQYF. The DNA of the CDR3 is TGTGCCAGCAGCTTGAGAATAGCGGGAGGGCCGGATACGCAGTATTTT.